Listed here are 5 T cell receptor beta chains from one sample, sequenced in a study of T cell responses to AZD1222 COVID-19 vaccine. Sequencing was performed with immunoSEQ multiplex PCR; in TCRdb, only in-frame clones are kept and a portion is missing. In the table there are about 80,000 clones, roughly 90% of which are singletons. The sample was peripheral blood, taken 28 days after the second AZD1222 dose. All receptors come from an adult who received the AZD1222 COVID-19 vaccine.

The CDR3 DNA sequence: TGTGCCATCAGGGATGACAGGGGCGCCCTTGCCGGGGAGCTGTTTTTT. Translated, it gives CAIRDDRGALAGELFF. This chain joins TRBV10-3 and TRBJ2-2, with 8 bases matching TRBD1. Germline loops: CDR1 ENHRY, CDR2 SYGVKD. The CDR3 spans 16 residues. V was pared by 6 bases and J by 6 bases, with 12 bases of the junction left unmatched.

The CDR3 loop is CASSRLTEAFF. The CDR3 DNA reads as TGTGCCAGCAGTCGCCTAACTGAAGCTTTCTTT. The chain links TRBV12-3 or TRBV12-4 to TRBJ1-1; D remains ambiguous. V lost 5 bases and J lost 5, with 6 bases in between. The CDR3 contains 11 residues.

The V gene is TRBV7-9, the J gene TRBJ2-7; 9 bases line up with TRBD2. The CDR3 loop spans 14 amino acids. Per germline, CDR1 SEHNR and CDR2 FQNEAQ (reference sequence). J gave up 4 bases and V 4 bases, and 5 bases lay outside the gene matches. The CDR3 DNA reads TGTGCCAGCAGCTCACAGCGGGAGGAATACGAGCAGTACTTC. As protein: CASSSQREEYEQYF.

In the case of this clone: Other nucleotide sequences in the sample specify the same CDR3. This sequence joins TRBV5-1 and TRBJ1-4; perhaps TRBD1 as D (6 bases). The germline gives CDR1 SGHRS, CDR2 YFSETQ. Trimming pared 0 bases from V and 4 bases from J, leaving 10 bases between. The CDR3 consists of 15 residues. The CDR3 loop is CASSLGSGDNEKLFF. The CDR3 nucleotides read TGCGCCAGCAGCTTGGGCTCAGGGGATAATGAAAAACTGTTTTTT.

The V call is TRBV2, the J call TRBJ2-7; TRBD2 matches 10 bases. J gave up 6 bases and V 3 bases, and 5 bases lay outside the gene matches. The CDR3 runs 14 residues. CDR1 is SNHLY, CDR2 FYNNEI, per germline. The CDR3 sequence is CASSDRGLASEQYF. In DNA, the CDR3 is TGTGCCAGCAGTGATCGGGGACTAGCGAGCGAGCAGTACTTC. Together with reference TRBV2 and TRBJ2-7, the CDR3 gives the full variable domain: EPEVTQTPSHQVTQMGQEVILRCVPISNHLYFYWYRQILGQKVEFLVSFYNNEISEKSEIFDDQFSVERPDGSNFTLKIRSTKLEDSAMYFCASSDRGLASEQYFGPGTRLTVT.